Listed below are T cell receptor beta chains from one sample, sequenced in a study of OX40 agonist ivuxolimab in advanced cancers. This table comes from immunoSEQ multiplex PCR, and its TCRdb copy is limited to in-frame clones, with some not included. Of approximately 31,000 clones listed, around 87% are singletons. This specimen consisted of CD4+ or CD8+ T cells sorted from blood, obtained in a trial of the OX40 agonist ivuxolimab. These receptors all come from an adult with an advanced solid tumor such as melanoma, head and neck, liver or kidney cancer. Both conserved end residues are part of each CDR3. Each record gives: clone size, J gene, D gene, V gene, CDR3 DNA, CDR3 protein. The D gene is left open where the match is weak. Size is stated for part of the rows, as once, few or many counts, or as a class when the clone is expanded.

NA | TRBJ2-7 | TRBD2 | TRBV7-9 | TGTGCCAGCAGCTTCCTAGCGGGATACGAGCAGTACTTC | CASSFLAGYEQYF
NA | TRBJ1-1 | TRBD1 | TRBV6-5 | TGTGCCAGCAGTTCTTACTTGGGACAGGTTGACGAAGCTTTCTTT | CASSSYLGQVDEAFF
NA | TRBJ1-1 | TRBD1 | TRBV7-2 | TGTGCCAGCAGCCCACCCCAGGGGGCAAAGGGCACTGAAGCTTTCTTT | CASSPPQGAKGTEAFF
NA | TRBJ2-3 | NA | TRBV19 | TGTGCCAGTAGTCAAAGCGGCACAGATACGCAGTATTTT | CASSQSGTDTQYF
NA | TRBJ2-3 | NA | TRBV5-1 | TGCGCCAGCAGCTGGAACCCGGTGGGCACAGATACGCAGTATTTT | CASSWNPVGTDTQYF
NA | TRBJ2-7 | TRBD2 | TRBV4-1 | TGCGCCAGCAGCCAATTCAGCGGGACTAGCGGGAGGTCGGTAGAGCAGTACTTC | CASSQFSGTSGRSVEQYF
once | TRBJ2-3 | NA | TRBV5-1 | TGCGCCAGCAGCTTGAGGCGGGATACAGATACGCAGTATTTT | CASSLRRDTDTQYF
NA | TRBJ2-1 | NA | TRBV6-4 | TGTGCCAGCAGTGATGTGGCTACCTCCAATGAGCAGTTCTTC | CASSDVATSNEQFF
NA | TRBJ2-5 | TRBD2 | TRBV7-2 | TGTGCCAGCAGCTCCAGGACTAGCGGGCCGTGGGAGACCCAGTACTTC | CASSSRTSGPWETQYF
NA | TRBJ2-4 | TRBD1 | TRBV4-1 | TGCGCCAGCAGCCAAGTAACCTGGACAGGGCGATTAGCCAAAAACATTCAGTACTTC | CASSQVTWTGRLAKNIQYF